This T cell receptor beta chain was identified during a study of human T cells and chemical hapten exposure. TCRdb reanalysed the RACE reads using MiXCR and keeps one entry per CDR3 protein. This table has some 15,000 distinct CDR3 sequences, around 15% appearing once. Germline V CDR1 and CDR2: SGHRS, YFSETQ. After removal of 4 bases from V and 1 base from J, the junction contained 3 bases not matched to a gene. The CDR3 runs to 16 residues. Stated time point: patch test 1, 2 weeks after DPC sensitization. Treatment denoted: therapeutic diphenylcyclopropenone sensitization with weekly scalp DPC. This chain links TRBV5-1 with TRBJ2-7; TRBD2 matches 15 bases. The receptor was derived from a woman in her twenties or thirties with alopecia areata. Some clones in this sample may be carry-over from other donors' samples. The sample consisted of whole blood, taken in connection with sensitization to the hapten diphenylcyclopropenone (DPC). CDR3 protein: CASSVGLAGGSYEQYV. CDR3 DNA sequence: TGCGCCAGCAGCGTCGGACTAGCGGGAGGGTCCTACGAGCAGTACGTC.